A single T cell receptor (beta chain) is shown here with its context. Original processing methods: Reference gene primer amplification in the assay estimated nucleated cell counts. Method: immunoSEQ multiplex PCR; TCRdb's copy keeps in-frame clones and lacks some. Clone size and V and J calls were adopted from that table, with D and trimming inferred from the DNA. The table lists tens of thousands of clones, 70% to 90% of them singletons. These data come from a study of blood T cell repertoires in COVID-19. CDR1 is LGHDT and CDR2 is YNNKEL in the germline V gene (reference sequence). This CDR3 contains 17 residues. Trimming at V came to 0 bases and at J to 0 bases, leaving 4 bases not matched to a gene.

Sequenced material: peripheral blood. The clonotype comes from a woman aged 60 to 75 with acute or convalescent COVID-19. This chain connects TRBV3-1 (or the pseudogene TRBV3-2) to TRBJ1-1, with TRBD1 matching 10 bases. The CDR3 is CASSQERTGGMNTEAFF. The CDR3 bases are TGTGCCAGCAGCCAAGAGAGGACAGGGGGGATGAACACTGAAGCTTTCTTT.